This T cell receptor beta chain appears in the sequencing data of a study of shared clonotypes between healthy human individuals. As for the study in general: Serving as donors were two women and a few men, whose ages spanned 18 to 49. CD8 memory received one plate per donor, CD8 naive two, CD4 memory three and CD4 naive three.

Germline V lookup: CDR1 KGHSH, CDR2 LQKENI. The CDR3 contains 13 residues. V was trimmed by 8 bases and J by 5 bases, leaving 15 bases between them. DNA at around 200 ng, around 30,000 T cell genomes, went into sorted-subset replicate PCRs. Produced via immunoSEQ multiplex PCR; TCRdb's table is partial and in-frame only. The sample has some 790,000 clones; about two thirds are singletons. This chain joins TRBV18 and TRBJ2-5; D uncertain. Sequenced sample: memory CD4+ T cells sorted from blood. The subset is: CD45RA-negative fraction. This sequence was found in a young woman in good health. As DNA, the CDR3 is TGTGCCAGCCTCGGTGCGGATGGCGAGACCCAGTACTTC. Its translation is CASLGADGETQYF.